This T cell receptor (beta chain) is from a study of blood T cell repertoires in COVID-19. Study in general: The study drew acute and convalescent COVID-19 samples from the United States, Italy and Spain. From T cells, B-cell-depleted T cells, or PBMCs came the material, which was cDNA or gDNA.

Germline loops: CDR1 SGHVS, CDR2 FQNEAQ. V was pared by 3 bases and J by 5 bases, with 21 bases of the junction left unmatched. The CDR3 length is 20 residues. Source study methods: The assay estimated nucleated cells by amplifying reference gene primers. Assay used: immunoSEQ multiplex PCR; TCRdb lists only in-frame clones, some missing. V, J and clone size are those of that table, while D and trimming were read from the DNA. Here the sample spans 100,000 or so clones, roughly 86% being singletons. This clonotype was obtained from a man aged 45-65 years with active or convalescent COVID-19. The chain joins TRBV7-8 to TRBJ2-3; 9 bases line up with TRBD2. The sample was peripheral blood. Here the CDR3 DNA reads TGTGCCAGCAGCTTTCCGGACAGCGCCTGGCGGGGGGGGCTTGTAGATACGCAGTATTTT. Protein sequence: CASSFPDSAWRGGLVDTQYF.